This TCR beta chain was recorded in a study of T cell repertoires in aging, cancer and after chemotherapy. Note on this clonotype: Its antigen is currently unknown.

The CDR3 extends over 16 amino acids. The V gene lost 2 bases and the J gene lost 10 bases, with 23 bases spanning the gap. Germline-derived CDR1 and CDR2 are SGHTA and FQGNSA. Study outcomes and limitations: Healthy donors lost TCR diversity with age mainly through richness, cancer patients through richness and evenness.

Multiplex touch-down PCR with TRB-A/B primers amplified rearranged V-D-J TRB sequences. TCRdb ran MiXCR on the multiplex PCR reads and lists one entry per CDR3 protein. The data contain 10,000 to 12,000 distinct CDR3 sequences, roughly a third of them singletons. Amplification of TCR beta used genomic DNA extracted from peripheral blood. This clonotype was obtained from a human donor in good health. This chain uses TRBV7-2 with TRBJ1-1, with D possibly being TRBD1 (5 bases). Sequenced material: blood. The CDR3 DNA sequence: TGTGCCAGCAGCTTAAACCAATTTTCCGACCGACAGTTAGCTTTCTTT. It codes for CASSLNQFSDRQLAFF.